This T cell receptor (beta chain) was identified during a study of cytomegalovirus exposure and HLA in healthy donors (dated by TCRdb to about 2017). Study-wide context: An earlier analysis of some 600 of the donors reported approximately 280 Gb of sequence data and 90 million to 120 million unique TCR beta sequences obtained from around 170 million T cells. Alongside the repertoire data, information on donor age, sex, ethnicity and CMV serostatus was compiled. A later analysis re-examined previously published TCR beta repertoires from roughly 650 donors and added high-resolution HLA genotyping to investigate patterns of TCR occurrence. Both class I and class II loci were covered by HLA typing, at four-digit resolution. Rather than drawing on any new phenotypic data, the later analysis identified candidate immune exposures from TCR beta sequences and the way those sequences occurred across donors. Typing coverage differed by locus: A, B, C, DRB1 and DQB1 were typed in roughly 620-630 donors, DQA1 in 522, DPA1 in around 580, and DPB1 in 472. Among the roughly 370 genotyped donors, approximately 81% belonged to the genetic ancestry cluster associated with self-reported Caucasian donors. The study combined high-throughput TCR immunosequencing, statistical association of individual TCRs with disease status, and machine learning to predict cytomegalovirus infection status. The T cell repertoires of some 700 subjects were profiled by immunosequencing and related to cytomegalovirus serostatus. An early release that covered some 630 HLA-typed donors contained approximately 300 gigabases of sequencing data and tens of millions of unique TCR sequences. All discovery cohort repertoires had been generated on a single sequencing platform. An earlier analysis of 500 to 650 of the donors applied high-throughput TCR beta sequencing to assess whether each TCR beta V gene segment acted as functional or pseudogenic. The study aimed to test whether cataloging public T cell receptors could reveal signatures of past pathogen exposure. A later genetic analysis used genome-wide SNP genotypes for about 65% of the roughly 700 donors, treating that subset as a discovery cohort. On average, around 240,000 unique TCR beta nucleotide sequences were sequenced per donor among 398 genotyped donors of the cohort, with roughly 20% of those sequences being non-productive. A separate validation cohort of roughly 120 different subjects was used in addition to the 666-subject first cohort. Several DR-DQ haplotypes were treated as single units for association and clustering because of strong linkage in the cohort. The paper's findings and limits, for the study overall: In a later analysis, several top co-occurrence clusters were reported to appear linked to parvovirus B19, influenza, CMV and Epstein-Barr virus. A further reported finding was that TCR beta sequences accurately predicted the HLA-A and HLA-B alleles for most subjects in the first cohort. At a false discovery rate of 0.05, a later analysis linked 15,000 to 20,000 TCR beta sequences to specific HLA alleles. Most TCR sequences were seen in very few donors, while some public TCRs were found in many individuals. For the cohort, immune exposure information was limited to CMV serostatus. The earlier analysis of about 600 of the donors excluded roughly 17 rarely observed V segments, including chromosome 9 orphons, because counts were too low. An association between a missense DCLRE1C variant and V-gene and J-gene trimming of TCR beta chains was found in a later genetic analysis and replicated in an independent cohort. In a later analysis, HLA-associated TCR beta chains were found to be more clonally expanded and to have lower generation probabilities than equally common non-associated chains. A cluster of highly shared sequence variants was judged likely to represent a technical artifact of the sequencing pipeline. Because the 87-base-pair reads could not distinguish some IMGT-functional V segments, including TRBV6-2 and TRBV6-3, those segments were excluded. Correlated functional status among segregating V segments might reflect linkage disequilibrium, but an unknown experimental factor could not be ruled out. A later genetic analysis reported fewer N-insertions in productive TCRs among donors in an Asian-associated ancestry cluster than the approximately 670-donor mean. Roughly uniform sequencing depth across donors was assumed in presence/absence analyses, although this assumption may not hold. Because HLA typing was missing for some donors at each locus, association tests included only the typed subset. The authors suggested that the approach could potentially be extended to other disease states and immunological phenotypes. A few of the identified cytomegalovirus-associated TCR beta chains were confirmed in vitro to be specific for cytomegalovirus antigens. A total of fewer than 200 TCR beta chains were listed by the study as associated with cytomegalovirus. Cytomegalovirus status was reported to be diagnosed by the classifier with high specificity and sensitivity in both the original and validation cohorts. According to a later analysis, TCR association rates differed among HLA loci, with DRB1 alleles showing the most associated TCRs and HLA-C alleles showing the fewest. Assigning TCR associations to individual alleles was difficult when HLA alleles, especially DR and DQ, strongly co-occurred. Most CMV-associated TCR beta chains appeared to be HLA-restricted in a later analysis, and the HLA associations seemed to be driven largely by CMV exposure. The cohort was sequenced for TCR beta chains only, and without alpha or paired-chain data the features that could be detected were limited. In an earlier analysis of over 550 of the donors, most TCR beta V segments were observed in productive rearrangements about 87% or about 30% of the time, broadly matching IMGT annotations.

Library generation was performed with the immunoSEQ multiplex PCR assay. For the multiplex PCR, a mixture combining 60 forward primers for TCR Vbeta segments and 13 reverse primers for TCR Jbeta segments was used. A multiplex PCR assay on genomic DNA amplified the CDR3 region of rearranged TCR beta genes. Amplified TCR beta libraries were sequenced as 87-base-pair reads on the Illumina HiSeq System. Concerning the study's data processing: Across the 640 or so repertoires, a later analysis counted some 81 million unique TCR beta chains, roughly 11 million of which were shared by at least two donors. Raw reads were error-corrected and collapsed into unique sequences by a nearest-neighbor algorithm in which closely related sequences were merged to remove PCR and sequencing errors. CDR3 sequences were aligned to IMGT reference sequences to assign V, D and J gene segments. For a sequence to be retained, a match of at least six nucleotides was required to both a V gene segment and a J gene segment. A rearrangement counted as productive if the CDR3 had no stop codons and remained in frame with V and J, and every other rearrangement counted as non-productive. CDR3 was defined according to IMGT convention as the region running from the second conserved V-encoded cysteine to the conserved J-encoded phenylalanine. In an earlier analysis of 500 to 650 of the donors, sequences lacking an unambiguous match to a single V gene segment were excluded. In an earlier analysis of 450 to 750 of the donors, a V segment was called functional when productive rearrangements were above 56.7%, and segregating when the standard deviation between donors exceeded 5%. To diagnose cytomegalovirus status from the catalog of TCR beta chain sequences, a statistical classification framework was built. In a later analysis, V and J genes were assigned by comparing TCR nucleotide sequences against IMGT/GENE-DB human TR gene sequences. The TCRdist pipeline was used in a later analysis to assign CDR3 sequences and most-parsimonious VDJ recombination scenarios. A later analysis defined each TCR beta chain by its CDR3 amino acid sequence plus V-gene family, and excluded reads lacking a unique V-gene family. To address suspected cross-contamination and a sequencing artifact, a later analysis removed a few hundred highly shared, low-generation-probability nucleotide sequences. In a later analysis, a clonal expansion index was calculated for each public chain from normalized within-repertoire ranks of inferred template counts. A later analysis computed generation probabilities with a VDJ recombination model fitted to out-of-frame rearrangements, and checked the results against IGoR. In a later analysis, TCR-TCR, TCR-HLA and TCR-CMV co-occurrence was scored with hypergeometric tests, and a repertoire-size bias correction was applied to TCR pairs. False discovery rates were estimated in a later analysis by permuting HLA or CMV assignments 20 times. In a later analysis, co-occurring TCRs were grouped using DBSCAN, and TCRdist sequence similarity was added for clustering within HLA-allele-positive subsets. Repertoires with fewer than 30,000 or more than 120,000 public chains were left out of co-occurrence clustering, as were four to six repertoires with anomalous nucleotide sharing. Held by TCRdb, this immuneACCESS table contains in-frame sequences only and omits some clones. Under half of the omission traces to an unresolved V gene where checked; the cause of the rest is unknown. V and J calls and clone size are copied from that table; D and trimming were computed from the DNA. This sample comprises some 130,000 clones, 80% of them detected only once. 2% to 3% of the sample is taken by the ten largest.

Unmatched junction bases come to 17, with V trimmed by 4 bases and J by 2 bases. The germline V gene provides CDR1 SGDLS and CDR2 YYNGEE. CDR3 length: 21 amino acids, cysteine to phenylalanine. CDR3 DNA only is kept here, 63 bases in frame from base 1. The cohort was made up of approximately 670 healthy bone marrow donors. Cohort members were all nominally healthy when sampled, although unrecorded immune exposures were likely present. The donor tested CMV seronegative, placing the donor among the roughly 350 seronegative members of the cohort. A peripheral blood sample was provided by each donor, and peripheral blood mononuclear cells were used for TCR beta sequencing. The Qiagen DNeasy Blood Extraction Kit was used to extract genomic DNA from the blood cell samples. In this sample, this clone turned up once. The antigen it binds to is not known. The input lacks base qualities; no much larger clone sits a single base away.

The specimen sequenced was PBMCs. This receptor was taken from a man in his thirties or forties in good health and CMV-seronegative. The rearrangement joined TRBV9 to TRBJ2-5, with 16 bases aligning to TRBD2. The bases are TGTGCCAGCAGCCACCCCCTCATGGGACTAGCGGGAGGGCCTGGGCAAGAGACCCAGTACTTC. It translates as CASSHPLMGLAGGPGQETQYF.